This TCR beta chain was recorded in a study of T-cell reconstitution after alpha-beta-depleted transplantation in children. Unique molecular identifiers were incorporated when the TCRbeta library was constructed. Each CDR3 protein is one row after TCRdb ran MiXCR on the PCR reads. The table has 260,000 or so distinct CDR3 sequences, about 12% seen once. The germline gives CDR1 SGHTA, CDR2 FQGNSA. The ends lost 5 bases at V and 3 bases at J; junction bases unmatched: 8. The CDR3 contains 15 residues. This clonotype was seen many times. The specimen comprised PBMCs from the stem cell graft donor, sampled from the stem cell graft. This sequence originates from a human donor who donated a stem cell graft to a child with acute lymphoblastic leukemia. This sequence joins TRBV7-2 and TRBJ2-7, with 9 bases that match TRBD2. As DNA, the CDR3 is TGTGCCAGCAGCCCCGGACTAGCGTCCCACTACGAGCAGTACTTC. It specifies CASSPGLASHYEQYF.